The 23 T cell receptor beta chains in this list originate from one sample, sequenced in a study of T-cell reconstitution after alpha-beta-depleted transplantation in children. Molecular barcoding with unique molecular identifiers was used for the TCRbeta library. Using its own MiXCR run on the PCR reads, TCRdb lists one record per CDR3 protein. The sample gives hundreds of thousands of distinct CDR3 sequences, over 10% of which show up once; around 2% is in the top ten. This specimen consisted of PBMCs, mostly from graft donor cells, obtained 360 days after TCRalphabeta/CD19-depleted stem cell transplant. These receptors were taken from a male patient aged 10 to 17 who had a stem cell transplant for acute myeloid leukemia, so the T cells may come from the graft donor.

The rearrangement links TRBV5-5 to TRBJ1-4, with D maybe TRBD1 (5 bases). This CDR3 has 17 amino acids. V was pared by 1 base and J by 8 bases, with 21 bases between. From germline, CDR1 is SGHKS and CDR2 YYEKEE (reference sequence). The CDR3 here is CASSLSPQDGPGEKLFF. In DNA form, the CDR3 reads TGTGCCAGCAGCTTGTCCCCCCAGGACGGCCCAGGGGAAAAACTGTTTTTT.

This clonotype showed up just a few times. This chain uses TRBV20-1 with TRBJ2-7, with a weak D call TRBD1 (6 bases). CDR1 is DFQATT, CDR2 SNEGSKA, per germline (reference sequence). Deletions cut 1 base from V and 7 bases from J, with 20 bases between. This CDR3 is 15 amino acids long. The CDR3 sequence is CSARATIGGRVEQYF. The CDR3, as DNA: TGCAGTGCTAGAGCCACGATTGGGGGCAGGGTAGAGCAGTACTTC.

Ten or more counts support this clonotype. The CDR3 DNA is TGTGCCAGCAGTCGGGCGGGATACTACGAGCAGTACTTC. It is translated as CASSRAGYYEQYF. The chain is built from TRBV12-3 or TRBV12-4 and TRBJ2-7; possibly TRBD2 for D (6 bases). Trimming removed 5 bases from V and 3 bases from J, with 11 bases in between. The CDR3 loop spans 13 amino acids.

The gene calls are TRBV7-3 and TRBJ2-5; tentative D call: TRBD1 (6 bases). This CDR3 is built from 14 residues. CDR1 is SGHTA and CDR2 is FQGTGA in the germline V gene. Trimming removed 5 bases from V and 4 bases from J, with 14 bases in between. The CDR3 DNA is TGTGCCAGCAGCCGGGACCCCAGGGGAGAGACCCAGTACTTC. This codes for CASSRDPRGETQYF.

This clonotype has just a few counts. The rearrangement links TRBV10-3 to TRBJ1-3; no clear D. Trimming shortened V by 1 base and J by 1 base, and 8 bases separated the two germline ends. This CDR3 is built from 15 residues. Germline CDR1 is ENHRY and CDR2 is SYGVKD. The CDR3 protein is CAISELRGSGNTIYF. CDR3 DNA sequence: TGTGCCATCAGTGAGTTACGAGGGTCTGGAAACACCATATATTTT.

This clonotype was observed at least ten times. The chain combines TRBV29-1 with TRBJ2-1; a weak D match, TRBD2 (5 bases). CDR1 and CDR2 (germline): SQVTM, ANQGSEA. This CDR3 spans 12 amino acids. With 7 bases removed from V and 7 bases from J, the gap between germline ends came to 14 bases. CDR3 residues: CSGILAGNEQFF. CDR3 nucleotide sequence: TGCAGCGGGATTCTAGCCGGGAATGAGCAGTTCTTC.

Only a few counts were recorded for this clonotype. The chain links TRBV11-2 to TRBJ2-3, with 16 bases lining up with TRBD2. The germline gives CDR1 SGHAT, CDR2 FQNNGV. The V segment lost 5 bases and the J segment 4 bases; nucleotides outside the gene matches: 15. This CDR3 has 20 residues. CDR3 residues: CASSPQGTSGRARIPDTQYF. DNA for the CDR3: TGTGCCAGCAGCCCCCAGGGGACTAGCGGGAGGGCCCGGATACCAGATACGCAGTATTTT.

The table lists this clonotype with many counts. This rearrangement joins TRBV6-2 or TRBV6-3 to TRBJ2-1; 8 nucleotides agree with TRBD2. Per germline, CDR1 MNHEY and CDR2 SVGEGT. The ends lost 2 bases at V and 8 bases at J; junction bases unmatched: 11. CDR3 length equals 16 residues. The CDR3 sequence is CASSYRTSRLRDEQFF. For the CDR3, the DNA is TGTGCCAGCAGTTACCGGACTAGCCGGCTGAGGGATGAGCAGTTCTTC.

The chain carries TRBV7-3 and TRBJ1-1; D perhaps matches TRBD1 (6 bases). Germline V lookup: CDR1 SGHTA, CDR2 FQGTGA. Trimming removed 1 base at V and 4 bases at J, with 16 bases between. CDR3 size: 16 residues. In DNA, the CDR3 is TGTGCCAGCAGCTTAAACCCACAGGGATTTCTCACTGAAGCTTTCTTT. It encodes CASSLNPQGFLTEAFF.

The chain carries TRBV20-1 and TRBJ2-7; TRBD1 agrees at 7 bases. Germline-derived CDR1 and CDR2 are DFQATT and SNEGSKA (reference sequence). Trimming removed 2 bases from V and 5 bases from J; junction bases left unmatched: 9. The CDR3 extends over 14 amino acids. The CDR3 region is CSARQTGPVDEQYF. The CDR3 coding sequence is TGCAGTGCTAGACAGACAGGGCCCGTCGACGAGCAGTACTTC.

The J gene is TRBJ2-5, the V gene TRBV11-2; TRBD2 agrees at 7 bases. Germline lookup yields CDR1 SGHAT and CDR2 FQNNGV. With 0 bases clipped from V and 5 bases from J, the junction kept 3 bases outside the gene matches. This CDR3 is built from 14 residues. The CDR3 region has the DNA TGTGCCAGCAGCTTAGATAGCGGGCGGGAGACCCAGTACTTC. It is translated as CASSLDSGRETQYF.

CDR3 sequence (DNA): TGTGCCAGAAGCTTCAAGGGGTTCAATAATCAGCCCCAGCATTTT. Its protein product is CARSFKGFNNQPQHF. The rearrangement uses TRBV5-3 and TRBJ1-5; TRBD1 might be the D (5 bases). TRBV5-3 is reported as an ORF; its role is uncertain. V was shortened by 2 bases and J by 4 bases, with 13 bases between the two germline ends. The CDR3 length is 15 residues.

The CDR3, as DNA: TGTGCCACCAGCACCGGGCAGCCCTTGGAAGCGGGAAGGGATGGCTACACCTTC. Residues: CATSTGQPLEAGRDGYTF. This chain joins TRBV24-1 and TRBJ1-2, with D hard to call. There are 18 residues in the CDR3. The V end lost 7 bases, the J end lost 6 bases, and 29 bases lay between the germline ends. Germline CDR1 KGHDR, CDR2 SFDVKD.

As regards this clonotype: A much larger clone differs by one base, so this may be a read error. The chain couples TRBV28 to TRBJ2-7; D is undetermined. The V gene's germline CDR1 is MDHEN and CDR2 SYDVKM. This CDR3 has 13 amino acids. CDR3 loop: CASSPTASYEEYF. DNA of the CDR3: TGTGCCAGCAGCCCAACAGCTTCCTACGAGGAGTACTTC.

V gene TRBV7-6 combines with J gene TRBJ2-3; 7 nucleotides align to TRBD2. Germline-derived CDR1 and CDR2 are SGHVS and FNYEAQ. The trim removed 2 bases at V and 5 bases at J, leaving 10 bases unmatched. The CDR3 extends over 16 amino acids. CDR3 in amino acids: CASSLRGAGVKDTQYF. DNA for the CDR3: TGTGCCAGCAGCTTACGAGGGGCGGGAGTCAAAGATACGCAGTATTTT.

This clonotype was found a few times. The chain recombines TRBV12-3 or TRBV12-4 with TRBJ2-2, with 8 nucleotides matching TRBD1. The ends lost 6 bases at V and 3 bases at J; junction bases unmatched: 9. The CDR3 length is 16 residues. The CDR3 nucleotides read TGTGCCAGCAGCCGGGGACAGGCCAGGGACACCGGGGAGCTGTTTTTT. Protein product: CASSRGQARDTGELFF.

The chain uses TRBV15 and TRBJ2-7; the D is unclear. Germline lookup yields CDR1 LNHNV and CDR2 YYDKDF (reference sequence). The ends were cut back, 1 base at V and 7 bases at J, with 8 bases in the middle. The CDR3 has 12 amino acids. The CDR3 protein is CATSRGQSEQYF. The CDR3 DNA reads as TGTGCCACCAGCAGAGGTCAGTCAGAGCAGTACTTC. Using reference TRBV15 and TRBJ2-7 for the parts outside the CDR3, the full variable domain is DAMVIQNPRYQVTQFGKPVTLSCSQTLNHNVMYWYQQKSSQAPKLLFHYYDKDFNNEADTPDNFQSRRPNTSFCFLDIRSPGLGDTAMYLCATSRGQSEQYFGPGTRLTVT.

The DNA of the CDR3 is TGTGCCAGCAGTGAGGTCCTAGTAAGCGGTGAGCAGTTCTTC. It codes for CASSEVLVSGEQFF. The chain is built from TRBV25-1 and TRBJ2-1; perhaps TRBD2 as D (5 bases). Germline V gives CDR1 MGHDK, CDR2 SYGVNS. There are 14 residues in the CDR3. V was pared by 3 bases and J by 9 bases, with 15 bases between.

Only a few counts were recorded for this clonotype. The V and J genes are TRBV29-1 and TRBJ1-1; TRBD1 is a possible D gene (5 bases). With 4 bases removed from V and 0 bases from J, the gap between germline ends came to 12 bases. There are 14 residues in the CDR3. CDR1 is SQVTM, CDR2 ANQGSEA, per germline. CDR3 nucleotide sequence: TGCAGCGTTGTGGGGGGACTCTTGAACACTGAAGCTTTCTTT. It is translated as CSVVGGLLNTEAFF.

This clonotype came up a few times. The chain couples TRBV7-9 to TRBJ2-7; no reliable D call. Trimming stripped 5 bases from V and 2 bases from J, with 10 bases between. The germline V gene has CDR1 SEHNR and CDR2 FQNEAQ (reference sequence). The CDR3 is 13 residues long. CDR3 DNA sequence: TGTGCCAGCAGCGATCGGTATACCTACGAGCAGTACTTC. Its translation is CASSDRYTYEQYF.

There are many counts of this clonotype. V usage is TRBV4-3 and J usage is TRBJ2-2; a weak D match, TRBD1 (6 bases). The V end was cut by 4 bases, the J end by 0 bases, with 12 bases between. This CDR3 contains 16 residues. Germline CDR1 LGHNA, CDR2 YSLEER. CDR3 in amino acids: CASSPDRFANTGELFF. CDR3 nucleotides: TGCGCCAGCAGCCCAGACAGGTTCGCGAACACCGGGGAGCTGTTTTTT.

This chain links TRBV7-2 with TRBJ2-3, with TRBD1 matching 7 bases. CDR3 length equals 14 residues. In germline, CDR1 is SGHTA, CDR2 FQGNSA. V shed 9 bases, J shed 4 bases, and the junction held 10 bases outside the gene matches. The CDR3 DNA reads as TGTGCCAGTTTTTTTACAGGGGCCCCAGATACGCAGTATTTT. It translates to CASFFTGAPDTQYF. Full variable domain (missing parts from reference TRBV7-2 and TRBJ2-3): GAGVSQSPSNKVTEKGKDVELRCDPISGHTALYWYRQSLGQGLEFLIYFQGNSAPDKSGLPSDRFSAERTGGSVSTLTIQRTQQEDSAVYLCASFFTGAPDTQYFGPGTRLTVL.

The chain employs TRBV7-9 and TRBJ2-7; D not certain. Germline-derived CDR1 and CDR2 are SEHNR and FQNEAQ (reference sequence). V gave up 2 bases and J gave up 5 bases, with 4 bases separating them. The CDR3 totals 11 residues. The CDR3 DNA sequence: TGTGCCAGCAGCTTATACGACGAGCAGTACTTC. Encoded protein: CASSLYDEQYF.